The 7 T cell receptor beta chains given below trace back to one sample, sequenced in a study of T cells in localized non-small cell lung cancer (dated by TCRdb to between 2020 and 2021). Library creation used the immunoSEQ multiplex PCR assay. In its TCRdb copy, this immuneACCESS table keeps in-frame sequences only and misses some clones. Where compared with another copy, unresolved V genes explain less than half of these, and the others have no known cause. In all, the sample holds about 26,000 clones, and about 81% of those were seen once. The ten largest clones capture about 4% of the sample. Sequenced here: peripheral blood, sampled before any cancer treatment. All receptors derive from a woman aged 35 to 69 with stage I lung adenocarcinoma.

V and J are TRBV9 and TRBJ2-1; 8 bases are a match to TRBD1. CDR3 length: 16 amino acids. With 4 bases clipped from V and 0 bases from J, the junction kept 6 bases outside the gene matches. The germline CDR1 and CDR2 sequences are SGDLS and YYNGEE. Here the CDR3 DNA reads TGTGCCAGCAGCACCACAGGGGGGATCTCCTACAATGAGCAGTTCTTC. This encodes CASSTTGGISYNEQFF.

This clone occurred once. CDR3 sequence (DNA): TGTGCCAGCAGCGTGGGGACAGGGCTCAAGGCTTTCTTT. It yields the protein CASSVGTGLKAFF. The chain carries TRBV9 and TRBJ1-1, with 9 bases that match TRBD1. Looked up from germline, CDR1 is SGDLS and CDR2 is YYNGEE. This CDR3 is 13 amino acids long. J gave up 11 bases and V 2 bases, and 7 bases lay outside the gene matches.

The V and J genes are TRBV4-1 and TRBJ2-7, with 7 bases aligning to TRBD2. The CDR3 length is 17 residues. The germline V gene has CDR1 MGHRA and CDR2 YSYEKL. Trimming at V came to 2 bases and at J to 0 bases, leaving 10 bases not matched to a gene. CDR3: CASSQIAGLRSSYEQYF. For the CDR3, the DNA is TGCGCCAGCAGCCAAATAGCGGGCCTGAGGAGCTCCTACGAGCAGTACTTC.

The chain is built from TRBV7-2 and TRBJ1-1; D perhaps matches TRBD1 (5 bases). The CDR3 is made up of 14 amino acids. Germline CDR1 SGHTA, CDR2 FQGNSA. V lost 1 base and J lost 0, with 6 bases in between. The DNA for the CDR3 is TGTGCCAGCAGCTTAGGCAGGGTGAACACTGAAGCTTTCTTT. It encodes CASSLGRVNTEAFF.

This clone appeared a few times. The rearrangement joins TRBV29-1 to TRBJ1-4; D gene uncertain. Deletions cut 5 bases from V and 8 bases from J, with 15 bases between. Germline loops: CDR1 SQVTM, CDR2 ANQGSEA. The CDR3 extends over 13 amino acids. The CDR3 loop reads CSVFYARGEKLFF. For the CDR3, the DNA is TGCAGCGTTTTTTACGCCCGGGGAGAAAAACTGTTTTTT. Based on the CDR3 plus reference TRBV29-1 and TRBJ1-4, the full variable domain is SAVISQKPSRDICQRGTSLTIQCQVDSQVTMMFWYRQQPGQSLTLIATANQGSEATYESGFVIDKFPISRPNLTFSTLTVSNMSPEDSSIYLCSVFYARGEKLFFGSGTQLSVL.

The chain employs TRBV5-1 and TRBJ2-3; 10 nucleotides agree with TRBD2. Germline CDR1 reads SGHRS; CDR2 reads YFSETQ. The trim removed 0 bases at V and 2 bases at J, leaving 9 bases unmatched. The CDR3 length is 18 residues. The CDR3 sequence: CASSLASGGTATTDTQYF. In nucleotides, the CDR3 is TGCGCCAGCAGCTTGGCTAGCGGGGGCACAGCGACCACAGATACGCAGTATTTT.

This CDR3 reads CASRRGKNTEAFF. The CDR3 coding sequence is TGTGCCAGCAGGAGGGGAAAGAACACTGAAGCTTTCTTT. V gene TRBV6-6 combines with J gene TRBJ1-1; a possible D gene is TRBD1 (5 bases). The CDR3 sequence is 13 residues long. CDR1 and CDR2 (germline): MNHNY, SVGAGI (reference sequence). Trimming removed 6 bases at V and 1 base at J, with 9 bases between.